This TCR beta chain was identified in a study of T cells in Graves' hyperthyroidism and ophthalmopathy. Study context: Peripheral blood was collected at initial diagnosis, before any treatment.

Template material for amplifying TCR beta CDR3 regions consisted of RNA transcripts. First-round RT-PCR with HTBI primers amplified the TCR CDR3 region. TCRdb processed the multiplex PCR reads anew with MiXCR; each CDR3 protein has one entry. This sample has roughly 300,000 distinct CDR3 sequences, with about 25% found just once. A word on this clonotype: Its antigen is unidentified.

Recently diagnosed hyperthyroidism of less than 2 months' duration affected patients aged 18 to 65. The CDR3 has 15 amino acids. V was pared by 3 bases and J by 1 base, with 16 bases between. Germline assignment: CDR1 DFQATT and CDR2 SNEGSKA (reference sequence). Whole-study findings and limits: By a 13 V-J model, ophthalmopathy was set apart from stable hyperthyroidism.

The chain is built from TRBV20-1 and TRBJ2-7; maybe TRBD1 (6 bases). This sequence was found in a middle-aged man with Graves' hyperthyroidism that later progressed to Graves' ophthalmopathy. Sequencing input: blood. CDR3 DNA sequence: TGCAGTGCTAGTCCAGTACAGGGCGGGTCCTACGAGCAGTACTTC. Translation: CSASPVQGGSYEQYF.